Listed below are T cell receptor beta chains from one sample, sequenced in a study of blood T cell repertoires in COVID-19. Clones were sequenced by immunoSEQ multiplex PCR, and TCRdb holds only the in-frame ones, with some missing. The sample carries approximately 100,000 clones, 80% to 95% recorded once. Sequencing was performed on peripheral blood. The receptors shown here come from a man aged 55 to 70 with acute or convalescent COVID-19. Both conserved end residues are trimmed from each CDR3. The order of the fields is V gene, J gene, CDR3 protein.

V gene: TRBV28
J gene: TRBJ2-1
CDR3 protein: ASSLTSAYNEQF

V gene: TRBV11-3
J gene: TRBJ1-3
CDR3 protein: ASSILGQSSGNTIY

V gene: TRBV7-3
J gene: TRBJ2-2
CDR3 protein: ASSPYFTGELF

V gene: TRBV13
J gene: TRBJ2-3
CDR3 protein: ASSLAGGPTDTQY

V gene: TRBV1
J gene: TRBJ1-5
CDR3 protein: TSSQVEPPRGFNQPQH

V gene: TRBV9
J gene: TRBJ1-6
CDR3 protein: ASSVAGRSSPLH

V gene: TRBV10-2
J gene: TRBJ2-7
CDR3 protein: ASSRAGDEQY

V gene: TRBV30
J gene: TRBJ2-3
CDR3 protein: AWRRDRGPTDTQY

V gene: TRBV2
J gene: TRBJ2-2
CDR3 protein: ASKTGTANTGELF

V gene: TRBV29-1
J gene: TRBJ1-2
CDR3 protein: SSQTANYGYT

V gene: TRBV4-2
J gene: TRBJ1-4
CDR3 protein: ASSPKKAVNEKLF

V gene: TRBV24-1
J gene: TRBJ1-5
CDR3 protein: ATSDSGTVYSNQPQH

V gene: TRBV24-1
J gene: TRBJ2-2
CDR3 protein: ATSDLGQGVAGELF

V gene: TRBV3-1/TRBV3-2
J gene: TRBJ2-2
CDR3 protein: ASSQAGTGRTGELF

V gene: TRBV21-1
J gene: TRBJ1-1
CDR3 protein: ASSNAGQGNLSESEAF

V gene: TRBV19
J gene: TRBJ1-4
CDR3 protein: ASSTAHRGTNEKLF

V gene: TRBV28
J gene: TRBJ2-7
CDR3 protein: ASSQPGGSGEQY

V gene: TRBV3-1/TRBV3-2
J gene: TRBJ1-6
CDR3 protein: ASSQTTGFNSPLH

V gene: TRBV6-2/TRBV6-3
J gene: TRBJ2-1
CDR3 protein: ASSYPAGTSGRESGNEQF

V gene: TRBV10-1
J gene: TRBJ2-7
CDR3 protein: ARPGTSVNFEQY

V gene: TRBV7-2
J gene: TRBJ1-2
CDR3 protein: ASSLDSNYGYT

V gene: TRBV7-2
J gene: TRBJ1-1
CDR3 protein: ASSLWAGYTEAF

V gene: TRBV28
J gene: TRBJ1-1
CDR3 protein: ASKPPGGGWANTEAF

V gene: TRBV6-6
J gene: TRBJ2-2
CDR3 protein: ASSANQGGDTGELF

V gene: TRBV6-2/TRBV6-3
J gene: TRBJ1-5
CDR3 protein: ASSYGDGNQPQH

V gene: TRBV2
J gene: TRBJ1-5
CDR3 protein: ASRLIQGAGSNQPQH

V gene: TRBV19
J gene: TRBJ1-1
CDR3 protein: ASSIDRQNTEAF

V gene: TRBV6-1
J gene: TRBJ2-2
CDR3 protein: ASSEVRGNTGELF

V gene: TRBV2
J gene: TRBJ2-5
CDR3 protein: ASRGTTQETQY